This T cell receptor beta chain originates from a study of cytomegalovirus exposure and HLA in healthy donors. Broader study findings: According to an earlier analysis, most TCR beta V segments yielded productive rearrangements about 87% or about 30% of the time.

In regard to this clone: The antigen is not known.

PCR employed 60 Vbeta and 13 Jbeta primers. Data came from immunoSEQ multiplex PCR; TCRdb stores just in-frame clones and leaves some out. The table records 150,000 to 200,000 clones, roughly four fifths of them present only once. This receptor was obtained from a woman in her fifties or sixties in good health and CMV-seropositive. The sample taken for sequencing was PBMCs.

The CDR3 protein is CAWSAGINYEQYF. CDR3 nucleotide sequence: TGTGCCTGGAGCGCCGGGATTAACTACGAGCAGTACTTC. This rearrangement joins TRBV30 to TRBJ2-7; tentative D call: TRBD2 (5 bases). V lost 3 bases to trimming and J lost 3 bases, with 12 bases between them. The CDR3 runs 13 residues. Per germline, CDR1 GTSNPN and CDR2 SVGIG (reference sequence).